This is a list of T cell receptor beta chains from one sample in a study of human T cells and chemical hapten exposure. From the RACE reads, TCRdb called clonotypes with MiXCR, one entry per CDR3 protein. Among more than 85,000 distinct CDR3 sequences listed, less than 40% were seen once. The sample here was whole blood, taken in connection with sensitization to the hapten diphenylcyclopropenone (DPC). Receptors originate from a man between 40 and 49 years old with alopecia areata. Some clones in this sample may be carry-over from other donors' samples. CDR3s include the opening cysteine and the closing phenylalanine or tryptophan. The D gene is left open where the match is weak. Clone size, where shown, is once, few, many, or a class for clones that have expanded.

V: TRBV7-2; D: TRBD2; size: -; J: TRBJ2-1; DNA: TGTGCCAGCAGCTCATCGTACTCCGTGGGGGGGAATGAGCAGTTCTTC; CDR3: CASSSSYSVGGNEQFF
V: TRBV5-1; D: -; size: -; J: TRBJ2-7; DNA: TGCGCCAGCAGCCCCGGGGGCATTGGGGAGCAGTACTTC; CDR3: CASSPGGIGEQYF
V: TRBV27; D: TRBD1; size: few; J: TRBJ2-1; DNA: TGTGCCAGCCCCCGGGGGAGGGACAGGGCTTACAATGAGCAGTTCTTC; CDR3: CASPRGRDRAYNEQFF
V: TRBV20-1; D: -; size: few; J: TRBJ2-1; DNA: TGCAGTGCTAGTATAACTAGGGGTGGTGAGCAGTTCTTC; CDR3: CSASITRGGEQFF
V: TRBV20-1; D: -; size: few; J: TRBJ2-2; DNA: TGCAGTGCTAGAGATTACCAGACGAACACCGGGGAGCTGTTTTTT; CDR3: CSARDYQTNTGELFF
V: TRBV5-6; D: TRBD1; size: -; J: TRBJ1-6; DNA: TGTGCCAGCAGCTTGGGGACAGGCCCGGGGCCCCTCCACTTT; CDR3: CASSLGTGPGPLHF
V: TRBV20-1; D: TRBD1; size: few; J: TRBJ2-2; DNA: TGCAGTGCCATCTCCGGGACAGGAATAAACACCGGGGAGCTGTTTTTT; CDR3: CSAISGTGINTGELFF
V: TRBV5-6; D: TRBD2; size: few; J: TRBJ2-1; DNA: TGTGCCAGCAGCTGGGGGACTAGCGTCTATGAGCAGTTCTTC; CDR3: CASSWGTSVYEQFF
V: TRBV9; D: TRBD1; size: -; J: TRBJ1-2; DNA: TGTGCCAGCAGCCCCAGGGGGGGGGGACAGGATGGCTACACCTTC; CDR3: CASSPRGGGQDGYTF
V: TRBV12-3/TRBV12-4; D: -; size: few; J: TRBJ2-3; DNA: TGTGCCAGCAGTTTCGGAGGGACCCCAGATACGCAGTATTTT; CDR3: CASSFGGTPDTQYF
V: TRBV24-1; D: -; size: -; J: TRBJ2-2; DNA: TGTGCCACCAGTGAGCCGGGCCTCTGGAACACCGGGGAGCTGTTTTTT; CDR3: CATSEPGLWNTGELFF
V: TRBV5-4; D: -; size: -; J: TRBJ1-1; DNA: TGTGCCAGCAGTCCGGGACAAGGACCCGGGGCTTTCTTT; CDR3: CASSPGQGPGAFF
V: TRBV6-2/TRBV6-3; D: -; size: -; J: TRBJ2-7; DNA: TGTGCCAGCAGTTACTCGACGTTATTCCCAGAACCGTACTTC; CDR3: CASSYSTLFPEPYF
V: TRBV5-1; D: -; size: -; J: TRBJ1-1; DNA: TGCGCCAGCAGCTTGGTATCAGACACGGGGACTGAAGCTTTCTTT; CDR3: CASSLVSDTGTEAFF
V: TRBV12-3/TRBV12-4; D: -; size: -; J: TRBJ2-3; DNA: TGTGCCAGCACCACTGGGGGGACGGTCTTGCACACAGATACGCAGTATTTT; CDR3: CASTTGGTVLHTDTQYF
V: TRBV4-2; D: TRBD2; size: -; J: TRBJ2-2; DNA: TGTGCCAGCAGCCCAGGACTAGCGGTGTCGACCGGGGAGCTGTTTTTT; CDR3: CASSPGLAVSTGELFF
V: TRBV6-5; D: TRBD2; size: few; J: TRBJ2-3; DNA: TGTGCCAGCAGTCCAGCGGGGACTAGCACAGATACGCAGTATTTT; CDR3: CASSPAGTSTDTQYF